This entry lists 21 T cell receptor beta chains sequenced from one sample in a study of patients and donors after allogeneic stem cell transplantation. TCRdb re-called the RT-PCR reads through MiXCR, storing one row per CDR3 protein. The sample includes 200,000 to 250,000 distinct CDR3 sequences, 35% to 45% of them seen just once. The sequenced sample was blood, either unsorted or a sorted T cell fraction (not recorded which). The receptors derive from a human donor who was either an allogeneic HSCT recipient or a stem cell or donor lymphocyte infusion donor (not recorded which). It is not recorded whose cells these are; they may come from a transplant donor.

The gene calls are TRBV27 and TRBJ2-7; the D gene is possibly TRBD1 (5 bases). Germline-derived CDR1 and CDR2 are MNHEY and SMNVEV (reference sequence). The ends were cut back, 2 bases at V and 4 bases at J, with 18 bases in the middle. This CDR3 comprises 16 residues. The CDR3 nucleotides read TGTGCCAGCAGTTTAGGTTCGGGCAGGGCATCATACGAGCAGTACTTC. The encoded protein is CASSLGSGRASYEQYF.

This clonotype was picked up one time. The rearrangement links TRBV5-1 to TRBJ2-5; D possibly corresponds to TRBD2 (6 bases). CDR3 length: 14 residues. Germline V gene lookup returns CDR1 SGHRS and CDR2 YFSETQ. The ends were cut back, 4 bases at V and 5 bases at J, with 15 bases in the middle. The CDR3 DNA follows: TGCGCCAGCAGCCCCGGAGGGTTAAGGGAGACCCAGTACTTC. Amino acid sequence: CASSPGGLRETQYF.

The chain combines TRBV4-3 with TRBJ1-6; maybe TRBD1 (6 bases). Germline V gene lookup returns CDR1 LGHNA and CDR2 YSLEER. The CDR3 runs to 14 residues. With 1 base removed from V and 5 bases from J, the gap between germline ends came to 6 bases. Here the CDR3 DNA reads TGCGCCAGCAGCCAAGGGACAGATAATTCACCCCTCCACTTT. This gives the protein CASSQGTDNSPLHF.

This clonotype was seen once. J is TRBJ1-4 and V is TRBV12-3 or TRBV12-4; 7 bases match TRBD1. With V trimmed by 3 bases and J by 5 bases, 15 bases remained unmatched. CDR3 size: 18 residues. For the CDR3, the DNA is TGTGCCAGCAGTTTCTTCAGGGGGAGGCCCCCTGACAATGAAAAACTGTTTTTT. Translation gives CASSFFRGRPPDNEKLFF.

A few counts support this clonotype. The V call is TRBV5-6, the J call TRBJ1-4; a possible D gene is TRBD1 (6 bases). With 0 bases removed from V and 13 bases from J, the gap between germline ends came to 10 bases. The CDR3 runs to 12 residues. Germline CDR1 SGHDT, CDR2 YYEEEE. The CDR3 protein is CASSLGTARLFF. CDR3 sequence (DNA): TGTGCCAGCAGCTTGGGGACAGCAAGACTGTTTTTT.

This rearrangement joins TRBV18 to TRBJ1-2; unclear D gene. Trimming left V 6 bases short and J 8 bases short, with 13 bases between. The CDR3 runs to 12 residues. Germline lookup yields CDR1 KGHSH and CDR2 LQKENI. In nucleotides, the CDR3 is TGTGCCAGCTCTTCCCCGACACCCGGCTACACCTTC. This encodes CASSSPTPGYTF.

This clonotype occurred a few times. The chain employs TRBV6-5 and TRBJ1-2; D is perhaps TRBD1 (6 bases). The CDR3 has 16 residues. With 2 bases removed from V and 4 bases from J, the gap between germline ends came to 17 bases. Germline V gene sequence: CDR1 MNHEY, CDR2 SVGAGI. The DNA of the CDR3 is TGTGCCAGCAGTTACACCTTTAATTCAGGGGTCTATGGCTACACCTTC. It yields the protein CASSYTFNSGVYGYTF.

This clonotype was seen a handful of times. J is TRBJ1-1 and V is TRBV15; TRBD1 is a possible D gene (5 bases). V dropped 3 bases and J dropped 3 bases, with 14 bases sitting between them. The CDR3 spans 15 residues. Germline lookup yields CDR1 LNHNV and CDR2 YYDKDF (reference sequence). CDR3 in DNA: TGTGCCACCAGCAGGAGTGGGGGAGCGGACACTGAAGCTTTCTTT. Translating it yields CATSRSGGADTEAFF.

The chain combines TRBV5-5 with TRBJ2-1; 7 positions match TRBD1. This CDR3 spans 16 amino acids. V dropped 4 bases and J dropped 7; count of bases not matched to a gene: 14. Germline CDR1 is SGHKS and CDR2 is YYEKEE (reference sequence). The CDR3 reads CASSLIWTGPNNEQFF. The DNA for the CDR3 is TGTGCCAGCAGCCTTATTTGGACAGGACCGAATAATGAGCAGTTCTTC. The entire variable domain, with the rest obtained from reference TRBV5-5 and TRBJ2-1, is as follows: DAGVTQSPTHLIKTRGQQVTLRCSPISGHKSVSWYQQVLGQGPQFIFQYYEKEERGRGNFPDRFSARQFPNYSSELNVNALLLGDSALYLCASSLIWTGPNNEQFFGPGTRLTVL.

This clonotype was counted a few times. V usage is TRBV5-6 and J usage is TRBJ1-2; D is uncertain. CDR3 length equals 14 residues. Per the germline V gene, CDR1 is SGHDT and CDR2 is YYEEEE. The V end was cut by 0 bases, the J end by 4 bases, with 10 bases between. The CDR3 DNA reads as TGTGCCAGCAGCTTGGGCGGGGAGGTCTATGGCTACACCTTC. The encoded protein is CASSLGGEVYGYTF. The whole variable domain, remainder taken from reference TRBV5-6 and TRBJ1-2, is DAGVTQSPTHLIKTRGQQVTLRCSPKSGHDTVSWYQQALGQGPQFIFQYYEEEERQRGNFPDRFSGHQFPNYSSELNVNALLLGDSALYLCASSLGGEVYGYTFGSGTRLTVV.

This clonotype was recorded at least ten times. The chain carries TRBV7-2 and TRBJ1-4; no reliable D call. The germline gives CDR1 SGHTA, CDR2 FQGNSA. The V end lost 4 bases, the J end lost 8 bases, and 17 bases lay between the germline ends. The CDR3 has 15 amino acids. For the CDR3, the DNA is TGTGCCAGCAGCTCTAGAGGAGGGATAGGCGAAAAACTGTTTTTT. Translating it yields CASSSRGGIGEKLFF.

The table lists this clonotype with a few counts. This chain links TRBV12-3 or TRBV12-4 with TRBJ1-2; weak D call: TRBD1 (6 bases). This CDR3 spans 13 amino acids. V lost 5 bases to trimming and J lost 8 bases, with 15 bases between them. For the CDR3, the DNA is TGTGCCAGCAGTCCCACAGGGCGAGGAGGCTACACCTTC. Translating it yields CASSPTGRGGYTF.

This chain connects TRBV5-1 to TRBJ2-3; 10 positions agree with TRBD2. Germline-derived CDR1 and CDR2 are SGHRS and YFSETQ. The CDR3 has 15 residues. The V and J ends lost 1 base and 7 bases, in that order; junction bases with no gene match: 6. CDR3 region: CASSLRAGGPYTQYF. In DNA form, the CDR3 reads TGCGCCAGCAGCTTGAGAGCGGGGGGGCCATATACGCAGTATTTT.

V is TRBV24-1 and J is TRBJ2-3; the D gene is possibly TRBD1 (6 bases). Germline-derived CDR1 and CDR2 are KGHDR and SFDVKD. The CDR3 consists of 12 residues. The V end was cut by 6 bases, the J end by 6 bases, with 9 bases between. The CDR3 DNA sequence: TGTGCCACCAGTATCACAGGGGATACGCAGTATTTT. This sequence encodes CATSITGDTQYF.

In its sample, this clonotype was seen a few times. V and J are TRBV12-3 or TRBV12-4 and TRBJ1-3; D uncertain. This CDR3 contains 17 residues. With 5 bases removed from V and 4 bases from J, the gap between germline ends came to 21 bases. The CDR3 reads CASSPARLPPGGNTIYF. The CDR3 DNA is TGTGCCAGCAGTCCCGCCCGACTTCCTCCCGGGGGAAACACCATATATTTT.

This chain links TRBV4-2 with TRBJ1-2; D uncertain. V lost 0 bases and J lost 4, with 9 bases in between. Germline assignment: CDR1 LGHNA and CDR2 YNFKEQ. This CDR3 region has 14 residues. CDR3 in DNA: TGTGCCAGCAGCCAAGATCTGGCACTCTATGGCTACACCTTC. As protein: CASSQDLALYGYTF.

The chain joins TRBV5-5 to TRBJ1-4; the D gene is possibly TRBD1 (6 bases). Germline V gene sequence: CDR1 SGHKS, CDR2 YYEKEE (reference sequence). CDR3 length equals 14 residues. Trimming removed 7 bases at V and 8 bases at J, with 18 bases between. The CDR3 DNA is TGTGCCAGCGCCAACCTCGGGACACCCGAAAAACTGTTTTTT. Amino acid sequence: CASANLGTPEKLFF.

In this sample, this clonotype turned up a few times. This chain links TRBV29-1 with TRBJ2-2, with D possibly TRBD1 on 6 matching bases. Germline V gene lookup returns CDR1 SQVTM and CDR2 ANQGSEA. The ends were cut back, 1 base at V and 4 bases at J, with 16 bases in the middle. The length of the CDR3 is 16 residues. Written as DNA, the CDR3 is TGCAGCGTTGAAGGAGCCTCGTTGGGGGCCACCGGGGAGCTGTTTTTT. It yields the protein CSVEGASLGATGELFF.

The rearrangement joins TRBV20-1 to TRBJ2-7, with 7 bases that match TRBD2. Looked up from germline, CDR1 is DFQATT and CDR2 is SNEGSKA (reference sequence). This CDR3 contains 14 residues. With V trimmed by 6 bases and J by 0 bases, 8 bases remained unmatched. Here the CDR3 DNA reads TGCAGTGCCCTAAGGGCTAGCGGCTCCTACGAGCAGTACTTC. Protein: CSALRASGSYEQYF.

The chain couples TRBV5-5 to TRBJ2-5; 11 bases line up with TRBD1. The ends lost 3 bases at V and 5 bases at J; junction bases unmatched: 9. The germline V gene has CDR1 SGHKS and CDR2 YYEKEE (reference sequence). This CDR3 spans 16 amino acids. CDR3 residues: CASSYRRTGGAETQYF. The CDR3 nucleotides read TGTGCCAGCAGCTATAGACGGACAGGGGGCGCGGAGACCCAGTACTTC.

This clonotype has just a few counts. The J gene is TRBJ1-1, the V gene TRBV12-3 or TRBV12-4; 7 bases are a match to TRBD1. This CDR3 contains 13 residues. The ends lost 5 bases at V and 4 bases at J; junction bases unmatched: 4. The CDR3 spells CASSQDRVTEAFF. In nucleotides, the CDR3 is TGTGCCAGCAGTCAAGACAGGGTCACTGAAGCTTTCTTT.